These 6 T cell receptor beta chains originate from one sample sequenced in a study of CD8+CD57+ T cells in acquired aplastic anemia. Profiles of TCR beta VDJ and CDR3 were generated from a genomic DNA template. MiXCR, applied by TCRdb to the reads, yields one record per CDR3 protein. The data show roughly 250,000 distinct CDR3 sequences, approximately 82% seen once. Individuals selected for sequencing had exhibited CD8+CD57+ cell expansion on flow cytometry. Specimen: sorted CD4+, CD8+, or CD8+CD57+ T cells (not recorded which) from PBMCs. These receptors were obtained from a human donor with aplastic anemia.

Worth noting for this clonotype: Its ends do not fully match the called genes, so a read error is possible. The rearrangement uses TRBV7-8 and TRBJ2-7; unclear D gene. Germline V gene lookup returns CDR1 SGHVS and CDR2 FQNEAQ. CDR3 size: 15 residues. CDR3 amino acids: CASSVLDRLLYQQYF. The CDR3 DNA sequence: TGTGCCAGCAGTGTACTGGATCGTCTACTCTACCAGCAGTACTTC.

The chain links TRBV7-9 to TRBJ1-4; 7 nucleotides line up with TRBD1. With V trimmed by 2 bases and J by 6 bases, 9 bases remained unmatched. CDR1 is SEHNR and CDR2 is FQNEAQ in the germline V gene (reference sequence). CDR3 length equals 16 residues. CDR3 residues: CASSLFRDSTYEKLFF. In nucleotides, the CDR3 is TGTGCCAGCAGCTTATTTAGGGACAGCACGTATGAAAAACTGTTTTTT.

Points on this clonotype: This likely comes from a read error, as the CDR3 has no conserved phenylalanine or tryptophan at its end. Because the CDR3's place on the DNA is in doubt, the DNA is left out and the CDR3 is given as listed by TCRdb. The V call is TRBV2, the J call TRBJ2-2; whether TRBD1, the table's D call, matches the DNA was not checked. Looked up from germline, CDR1 is SNHLY and CDR2 is FYNNEI. Inclusive of both ends, the CDR3 amounts to 15 amino acids. The CDR3 reads CASGVGAGETGYLFL.

The chain carries TRBV19 and TRBJ2-6; 11 bases map to TRBD1. The CDR3 totals 20 residues. The J segment lost 1 base and the V segment lost 4 bases, leaving 12 bases of the junction unmatched. Germline CDR1 and CDR2: LNHDA and SQIVND (reference sequence). CDR3 bases: TGTGCCAGTAGTACCGGACAGGGGGCTGTATTAGGATCTGGGGCCAACGTCCTGACTTTC. It codes for CASSTGQGAVLGSGANVLTF.

The rearrangement links TRBV2 to TRBJ2-3; D might be TRBD1 or TRBD2, each matching 6 bases. Germline lookup yields CDR1 SNHLY and CDR2 FYNNEI. V dropped 6 bases and J dropped 6 bases, with 13 bases sitting between them. The CDR3 is 13 amino acids. CDR3 nucleotides: TGTGCCAGCAGGGCCGGGGGCGGGGATACGCAGTATTTT. Protein sequence: CASRAGGGDTQYF.

The rearrangement links TRBV2 to TRBJ2-1; D call uncertain. CDR3 size: 12 residues. Trimming took off 7 bases at V and 5 bases at J, with 9 bases between the two ends. Germline V lookup: CDR1 SNHLY, CDR2 FYNNEI. The CDR3 bases are TGTGCCAGCAAGGGCGGTGACAATGAGCAGTTCTTC. The encoded protein is CASKGGDNEQFF.